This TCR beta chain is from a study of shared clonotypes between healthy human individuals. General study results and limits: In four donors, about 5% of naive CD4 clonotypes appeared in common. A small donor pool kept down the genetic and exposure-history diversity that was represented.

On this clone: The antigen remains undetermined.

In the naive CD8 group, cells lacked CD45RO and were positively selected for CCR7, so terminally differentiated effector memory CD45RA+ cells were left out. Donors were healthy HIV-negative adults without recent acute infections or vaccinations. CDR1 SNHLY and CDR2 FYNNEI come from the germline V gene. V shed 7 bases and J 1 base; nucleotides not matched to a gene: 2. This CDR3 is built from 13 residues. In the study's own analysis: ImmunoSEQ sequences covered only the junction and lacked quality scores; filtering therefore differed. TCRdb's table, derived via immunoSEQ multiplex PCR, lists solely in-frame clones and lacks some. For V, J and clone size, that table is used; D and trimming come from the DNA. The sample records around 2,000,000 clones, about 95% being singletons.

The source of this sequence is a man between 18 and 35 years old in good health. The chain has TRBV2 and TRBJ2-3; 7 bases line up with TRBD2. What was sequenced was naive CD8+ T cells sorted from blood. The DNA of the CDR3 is TGTGCCAGCACGAGCGGGGGCACAGATACGCAGTATTTT. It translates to CASTSGGTDTQYF.